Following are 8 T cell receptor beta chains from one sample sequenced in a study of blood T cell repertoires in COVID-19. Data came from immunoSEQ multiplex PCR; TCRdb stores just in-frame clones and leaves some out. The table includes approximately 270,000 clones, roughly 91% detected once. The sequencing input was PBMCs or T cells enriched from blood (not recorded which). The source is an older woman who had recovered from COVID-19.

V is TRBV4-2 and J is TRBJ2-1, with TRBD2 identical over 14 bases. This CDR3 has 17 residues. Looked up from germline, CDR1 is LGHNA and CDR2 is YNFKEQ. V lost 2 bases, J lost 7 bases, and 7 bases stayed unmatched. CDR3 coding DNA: TGTGCCAGCAGCCAACTGGGGACTAGCGGGAGAGAGAATGAGCAGTTCTTC. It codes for CASSQLGTSGRENEQFF.

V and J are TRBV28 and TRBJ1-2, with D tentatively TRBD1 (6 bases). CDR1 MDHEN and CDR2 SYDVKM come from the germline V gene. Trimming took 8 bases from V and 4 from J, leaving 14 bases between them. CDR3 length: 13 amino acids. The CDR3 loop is CASCLGGSYGYTF. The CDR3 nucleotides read TGTGCCAGCTGCCTAGGGGGAAGCTATGGCTACACCTTC.

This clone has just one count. In DNA form, the CDR3 reads TGTGCCAGCAGCTTGACTACTAGCGCAGATACGCAGTATTTT. Its protein is CASSLTTSADTQYF. The chain links TRBV5-4 to TRBJ2-3; 7 positions agree with TRBD2. There are 14 residues in the CDR3. The ends lost 1 base at V and 4 bases at J; junction bases unmatched: 3. CDR1 and CDR2 from the germline V gene are SGHNT and YYREEE (reference sequence).

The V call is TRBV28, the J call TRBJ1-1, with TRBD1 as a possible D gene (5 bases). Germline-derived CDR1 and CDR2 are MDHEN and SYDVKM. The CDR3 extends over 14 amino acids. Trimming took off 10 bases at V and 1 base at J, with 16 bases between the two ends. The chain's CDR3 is CATRGSGKNTEAFF. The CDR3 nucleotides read TGTGCCACTAGGGGATCCGGCAAGAACACTGAAGCTTTCTTT. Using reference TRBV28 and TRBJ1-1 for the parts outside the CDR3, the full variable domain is DVKVTQSSRYLVKRTGEKVFLECVQDMDHENMFWYRQDPGLGLRLIYFSYDVKMKEKGDIPEGYSVSREKKERFSLILESASTNQTSMYLCATRGSGKNTEAFFGQGTRLTVV.

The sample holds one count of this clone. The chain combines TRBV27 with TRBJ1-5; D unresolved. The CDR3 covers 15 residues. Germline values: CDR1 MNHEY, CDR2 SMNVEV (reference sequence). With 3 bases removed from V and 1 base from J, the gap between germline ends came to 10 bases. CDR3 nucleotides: TGTGCCAGCAGTTTCAGGACTGAGAGCAATCAGCCCCAGCATTTT. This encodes CASSFRTESNQPQHF.

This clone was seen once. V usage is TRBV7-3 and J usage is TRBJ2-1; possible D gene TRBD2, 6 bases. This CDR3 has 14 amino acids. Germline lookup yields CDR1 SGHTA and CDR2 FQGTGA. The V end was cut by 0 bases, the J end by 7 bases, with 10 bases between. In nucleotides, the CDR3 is TGTGCCAGCAGCTTAACGGGGGGAATAAATGAGCAGTTCTTC. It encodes CASSLTGGINEQFF. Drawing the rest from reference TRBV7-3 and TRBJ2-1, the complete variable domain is GAGVSQTPSNKVTEKGKYVELRCDPISGHTALYWYRQSLGQGPEFLIYFQGTGAADDSGLPNDRFFAVRPEGSVSTLKIQRTERGDSAVYLCASSLTGGINEQFFGPGTRLTVL.

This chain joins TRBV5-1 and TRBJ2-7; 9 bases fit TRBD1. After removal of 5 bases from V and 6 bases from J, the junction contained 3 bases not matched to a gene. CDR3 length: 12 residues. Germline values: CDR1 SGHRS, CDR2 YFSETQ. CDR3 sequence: CASRLDRGEQYF. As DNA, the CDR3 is TGCGCCAGCAGACTGGACAGGGGCGAGCAGTACTTC.

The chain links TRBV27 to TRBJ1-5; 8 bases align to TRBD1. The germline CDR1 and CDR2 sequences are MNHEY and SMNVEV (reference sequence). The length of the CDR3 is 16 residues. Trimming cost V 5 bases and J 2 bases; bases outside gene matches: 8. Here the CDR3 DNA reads TGTGCCAGCAGTCCCGCTCCGGGACAGGGCAATCAGCCCCAGCATTTT. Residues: CASSPAPGQGNQPQHF.